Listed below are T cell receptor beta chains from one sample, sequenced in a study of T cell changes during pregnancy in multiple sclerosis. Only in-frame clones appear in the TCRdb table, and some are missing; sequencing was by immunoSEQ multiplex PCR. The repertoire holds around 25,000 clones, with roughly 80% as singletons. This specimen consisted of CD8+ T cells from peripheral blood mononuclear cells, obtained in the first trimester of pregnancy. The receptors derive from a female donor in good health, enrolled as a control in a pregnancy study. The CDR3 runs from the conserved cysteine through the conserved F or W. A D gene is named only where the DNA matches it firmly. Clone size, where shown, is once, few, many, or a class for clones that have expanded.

TGTGCCAGCAGCTCCGGGGTGGGACAGGCCTATGGCTACACCTTC | CASSSGVGQAYGYTF | TRBJ1-2 | TRBV7-6 | 15 | TRBD1 | NA
TGTGCCAGCAGTGAAGGCGGGGAGGACACTGAAGCTTTCTTT | CASSEGGEDTEAFF | TRBJ1-1 | TRBV6-4 | 14 | NA | NA
TGTGCCAGCAGCAAAGATCCGGCAGGGCTCGAAAAACTGTTTTTT | CASSKDPAGLEKLFF | TRBJ1-4 | TRBV21-1 | 15 | NA | NA
TGTGCCAGCAGTGACAGGGGTAACTCTGGGGCCAACGTCCTGACTTTC | CASSDRGNSGANVLTF | TRBJ2-6 | TRBV6-1 | 16 | NA | NA
TGTGCCAGCAGCGTCGGCCCACCCCGCGGCACCGGGGAGCTGTTTTTT | CASSVGPPRGTGELFF | TRBJ2-2 | TRBV9 | 16 | NA | NA
TGTGCCAGCAGCCATCGACAGGGAACCATGAACACTGAAGCTTTCTTT | CASSHRQGTMNTEAFF | TRBJ1-1 | TRBV7-6 | 16 | TRBD1 | NA
TGTGCCAGCAGGGGGACCTGGGACTCCAATGAGCAGTTCTTC | CASRGTWDSNEQFF | TRBJ2-1 | TRBV4-2 | 14 | NA | many
TGTGCCAGAGGTGGAGAATCTGGAAACACCATATATTTT | CARGGESGNTIYF | TRBJ1-3 | TRBV7-9 | 13 | NA | NA
TGTGCCAGCAGATCGGACAGGGGCAATGAGCAGTTCTTC | CASRSDRGNEQFF | TRBJ2-1 | TRBV6-5 | 13 | TRBD1 | NA
TGTGCCAGCAGTGACTCGGGCGGGGGGGCTCCTACAGATACGCAGTATTTT | CASSDSGGGAPTDTQYF | TRBJ2-3 | TRBV6-4 | 17 | TRBD2 | NA
TGTGCCAGCTCACCACTGGGCAGGAACACTGAAGCTTTCTTT | CASSPLGRNTEAFF | TRBJ1-1 | TRBV18 | 14 | NA | NA
TGTGCCAGCAGCCTGCGGGGGACAGGGGATTCTAACTATGGCTACACCTTC | CASSLRGTGDSNYGYTF | TRBJ1-2 | TRBV5-5 | 17 | TRBD1 | NA
TGTGCCACCAGCCCGAAAGAGACAGGGCGCACAGATACGCAGTATTTT | CATSPKETGRTDTQYF | TRBJ2-3 | TRBV15 | 16 | TRBD1 | NA
TGCGCCAGCAGCAGGGGCCATGGCTACACCTTC | CASSRGHGYTF | TRBJ1-2 | TRBV5-1 | 11 | NA | few
TGTGCCAGCAGTTTAAACAGGGCTAACTATGGCTACACCTTC | CASSLNRANYGYTF | TRBJ1-2 | TRBV27 | 14 | NA | NA